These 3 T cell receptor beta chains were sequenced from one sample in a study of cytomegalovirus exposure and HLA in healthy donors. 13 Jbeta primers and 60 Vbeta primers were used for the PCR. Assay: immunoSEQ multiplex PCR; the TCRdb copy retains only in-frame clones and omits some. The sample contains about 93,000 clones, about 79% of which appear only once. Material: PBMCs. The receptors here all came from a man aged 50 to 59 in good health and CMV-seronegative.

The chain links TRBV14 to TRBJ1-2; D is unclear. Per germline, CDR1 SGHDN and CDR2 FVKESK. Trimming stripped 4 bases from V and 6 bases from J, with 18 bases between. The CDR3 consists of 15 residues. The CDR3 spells CASSLVGRDVDGYTF. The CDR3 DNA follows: TGTGCCAGCAGCCTGGTAGGGAGAGATGTCGATGGCTACACCTTC. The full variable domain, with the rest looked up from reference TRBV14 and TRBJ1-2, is EAGVTQFPSHSVIEKGQTVTLRCDPISGHDNLYWYRRVMGKEIKFLLHFVKESKQDESGMPNNRFLAERTGGTYSTLKVQPAELEDSGVYFCASSLVGRDVDGYTFGSGTRLTVV.

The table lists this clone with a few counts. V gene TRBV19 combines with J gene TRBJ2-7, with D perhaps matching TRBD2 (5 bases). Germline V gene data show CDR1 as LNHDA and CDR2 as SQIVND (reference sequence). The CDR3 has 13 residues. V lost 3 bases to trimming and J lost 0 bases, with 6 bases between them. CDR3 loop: CASSISGSYEQYF. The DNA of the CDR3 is TGTGCCAGTAGTATCAGCGGCTCCTACGAGCAGTACTTC.

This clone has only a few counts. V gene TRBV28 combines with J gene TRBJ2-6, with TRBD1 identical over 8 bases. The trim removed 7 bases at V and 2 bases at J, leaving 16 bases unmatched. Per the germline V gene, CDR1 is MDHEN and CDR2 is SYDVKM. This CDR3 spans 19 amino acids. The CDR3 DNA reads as TGTGCCAGCAACCCCGGCTGGACAGGGCTATATGCTGGGGCCAACGTCCTGACTTTC. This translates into CASNPGWTGLYAGANVLTF.